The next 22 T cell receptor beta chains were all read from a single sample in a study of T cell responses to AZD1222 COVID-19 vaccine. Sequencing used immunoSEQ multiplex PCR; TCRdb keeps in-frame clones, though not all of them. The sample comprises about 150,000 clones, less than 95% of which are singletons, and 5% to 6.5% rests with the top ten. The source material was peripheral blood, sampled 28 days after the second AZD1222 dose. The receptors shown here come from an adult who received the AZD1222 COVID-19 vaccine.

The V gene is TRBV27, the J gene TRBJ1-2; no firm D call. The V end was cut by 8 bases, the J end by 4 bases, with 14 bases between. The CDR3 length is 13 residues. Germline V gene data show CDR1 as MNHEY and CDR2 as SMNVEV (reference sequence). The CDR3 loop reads CASGSIPAYGYTF. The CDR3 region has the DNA TGTGCCAGCGGCTCTATCCCCGCCTATGGCTACACCTTC.

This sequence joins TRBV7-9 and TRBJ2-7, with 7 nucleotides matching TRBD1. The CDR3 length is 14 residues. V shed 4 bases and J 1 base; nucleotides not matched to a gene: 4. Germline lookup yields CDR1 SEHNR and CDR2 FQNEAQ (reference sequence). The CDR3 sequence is CASSSGQLSYEQYF. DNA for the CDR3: TGTGCCAGCAGCTCGGGACAGCTTTCCTACGAGCAGTACTTC.

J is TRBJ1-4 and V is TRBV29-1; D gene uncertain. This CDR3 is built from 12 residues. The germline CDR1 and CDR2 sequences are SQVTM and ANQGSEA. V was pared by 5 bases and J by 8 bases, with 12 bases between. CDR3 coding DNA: TGCAGCGTTTGCTGGGCGGACGAAAAACTGTTTTTT. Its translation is CSVCWADEKLFF. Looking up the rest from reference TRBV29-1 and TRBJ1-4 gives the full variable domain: SAVISQKPSRDICQRGTSLTIQCQVDSQVTMMFWYRQQPGQSLTLIATANQGSEATYESGFVIDKFPISRPNLTFSTLTVSNMSPEDSSIYLCSVCWADEKLFFGSGTQLSVL.

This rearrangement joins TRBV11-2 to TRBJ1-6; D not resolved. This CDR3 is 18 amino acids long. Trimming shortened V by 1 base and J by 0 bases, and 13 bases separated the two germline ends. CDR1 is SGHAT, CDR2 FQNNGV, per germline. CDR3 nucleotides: TGTGCCAGCAGCTTAGCAACCGACACAAGCTCCTATAATTCACCCCTCCACTTT. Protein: CASSLATDTSSYNSPLHF. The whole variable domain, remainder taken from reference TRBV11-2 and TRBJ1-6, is EAGVAQSPRYKIIEKRQSVAFWCNPISGHATLYWYQQILGQGPKLLIQFQNNGVVDDSQLPKDRFSAERLKGVDSTLKIQPAKLEDSAVYLCASSLATDTSSYNSPLHFGNGTRLTVT.

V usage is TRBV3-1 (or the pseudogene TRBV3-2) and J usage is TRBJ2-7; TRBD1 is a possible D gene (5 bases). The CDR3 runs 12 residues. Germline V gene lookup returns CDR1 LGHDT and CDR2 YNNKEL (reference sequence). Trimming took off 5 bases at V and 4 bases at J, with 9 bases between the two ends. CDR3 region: CASSSDSYEQYF. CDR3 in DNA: TGTGCCAGCAGCAGTGACAGTTACGAGCAGTACTTC.

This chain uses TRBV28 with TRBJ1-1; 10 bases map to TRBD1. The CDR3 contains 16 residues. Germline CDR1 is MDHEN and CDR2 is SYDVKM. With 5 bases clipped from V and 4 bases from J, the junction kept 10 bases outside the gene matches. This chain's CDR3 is CASSPPDRGKPTEAFF. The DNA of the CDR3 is TGTGCCAGCAGTCCGCCGGACAGGGGGAAACCCACTGAAGCTTTCTTT.

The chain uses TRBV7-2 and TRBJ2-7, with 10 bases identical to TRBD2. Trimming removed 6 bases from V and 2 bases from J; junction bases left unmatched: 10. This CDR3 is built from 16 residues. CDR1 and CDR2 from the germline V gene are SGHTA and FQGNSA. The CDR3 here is CASSSAGLAVTYEQYF. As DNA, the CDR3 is TGTGCCAGCAGTAGCGCCGGACTAGCGGTCACCTACGAGCAGTACTTC.

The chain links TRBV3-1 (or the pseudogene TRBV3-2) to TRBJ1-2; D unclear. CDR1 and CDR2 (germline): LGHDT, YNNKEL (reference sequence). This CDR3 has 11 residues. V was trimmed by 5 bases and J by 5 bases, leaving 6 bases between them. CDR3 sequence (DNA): TGTGCCAGCAGCTTTAGGTATGGCTACACCTTC. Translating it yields CASSFRYGYTF.

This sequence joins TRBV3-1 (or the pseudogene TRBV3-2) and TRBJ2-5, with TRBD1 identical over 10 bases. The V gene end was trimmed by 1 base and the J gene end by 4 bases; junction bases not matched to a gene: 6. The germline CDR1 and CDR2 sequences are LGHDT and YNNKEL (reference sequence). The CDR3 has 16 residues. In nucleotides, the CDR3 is TGTGCCAGCAGCCAAGGGACAGGGGGGGGCTTAGAGACCCAGTACTTC. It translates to CASSQGTGGGLETQYF.

The CDR3 DNA sequence: TGCGCCAGCAGCTTGGCCCCGAGGAGGGGGGACGTAACTAATGAAAAACTGTTTTTT. Translated: CASSLAPRRGDVTNEKLFF. The chain employs TRBV5-1 and TRBJ1-4; a weak D match, TRBD1 (6 bases). CDR1 and CDR2 from the germline V gene are SGHRS and YFSETQ. V was shortened by 0 bases and J by 1 base, with 19 bases between the two germline ends. This CDR3 comprises 19 residues. The complete variable domain, with remaining parts taken from reference TRBV5-1 and TRBJ1-4, reads KAGVTQTPRYLIKTRGQQVTLSCSPISGHRSVSWYQQTPGQGLQFLFEYFSETQRNKGNFPGRFSGRQFSNSRSEMNVSTLELGDSALYLCASSLAPRRGDVTNEKLFFGSGTQLSVL.

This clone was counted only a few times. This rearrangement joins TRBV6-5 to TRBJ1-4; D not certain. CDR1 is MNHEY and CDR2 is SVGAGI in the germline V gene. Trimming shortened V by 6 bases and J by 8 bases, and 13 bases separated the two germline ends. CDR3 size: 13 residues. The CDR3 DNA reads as TGTGCCAGCAGGAGGGATCTCTGGGAAAAACTGTTTTTT. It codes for CASRRDLWEKLFF.

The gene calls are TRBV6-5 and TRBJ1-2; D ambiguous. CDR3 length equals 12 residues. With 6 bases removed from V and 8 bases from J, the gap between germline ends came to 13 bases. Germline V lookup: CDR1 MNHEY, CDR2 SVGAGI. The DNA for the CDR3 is TGTGCCAGCAGACTCCCCTCGGGAGGCTACACCTTC. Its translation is CASRLPSGGYTF.

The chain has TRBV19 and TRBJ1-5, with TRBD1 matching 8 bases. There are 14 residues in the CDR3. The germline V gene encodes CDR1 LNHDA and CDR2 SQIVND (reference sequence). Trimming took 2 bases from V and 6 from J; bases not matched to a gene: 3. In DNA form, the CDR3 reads TGTGCCAGTAGTATAACAGGGGGGGCTCAGCCCCAGCATTTT. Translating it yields CASSITGGAQPQHF.

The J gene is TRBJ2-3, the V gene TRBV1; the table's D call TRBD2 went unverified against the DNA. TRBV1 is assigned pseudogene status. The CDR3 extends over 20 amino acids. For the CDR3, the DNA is TGCACCAGCAGCCAGCCACCCCTCTTCGGAACTAGCGGTAGCACAGATACGCAGTATTTT. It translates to CTSSQPPLFGTSGSTDTQYF.

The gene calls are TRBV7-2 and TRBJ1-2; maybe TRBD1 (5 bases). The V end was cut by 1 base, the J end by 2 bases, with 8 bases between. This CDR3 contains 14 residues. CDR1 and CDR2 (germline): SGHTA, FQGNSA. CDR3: CASSLGGANYGYTF. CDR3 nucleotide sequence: TGTGCCAGCAGCTTAGGGGGCGCGAACTATGGCTACACCTTC.

The CDR3 protein is CASSYTGTGVQPQHF. For the CDR3, the DNA is TGTGCCAGCAGTTACACGGGGACGGGGGTTCAGCCCCAGCATTTT. The chain employs TRBV6-5 and TRBJ1-5; D may be TRBD1 (5 bases). The ends were cut back, 2 bases at V and 6 bases at J, with 14 bases in the middle. Germline V gene data show CDR1 as MNHEY and CDR2 as SVGAGI. The CDR3 consists of 15 residues.

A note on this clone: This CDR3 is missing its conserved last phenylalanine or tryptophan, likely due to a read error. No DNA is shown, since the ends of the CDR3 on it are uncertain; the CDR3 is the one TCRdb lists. The CDR3 region is CTTFPGQGRL. The chain recombines TRBV10-1 with TRBJ1-2; the DNA was not compared with TRBD1, the D call given in the table. The germline V gene encodes CDR1 WNHNN and CDR2 SYGVQD (reference sequence). The CDR3 sequence runs 10 residues, both termini included.

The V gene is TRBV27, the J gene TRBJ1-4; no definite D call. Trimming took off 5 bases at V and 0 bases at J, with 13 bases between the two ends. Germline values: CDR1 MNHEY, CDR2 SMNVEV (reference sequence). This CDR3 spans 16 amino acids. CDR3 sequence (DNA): TGTGCCAGCAGTCCATACACCGGGACAACTAATGAAAAACTGTTTTTT. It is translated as CASSPYTGTTNEKLFF.

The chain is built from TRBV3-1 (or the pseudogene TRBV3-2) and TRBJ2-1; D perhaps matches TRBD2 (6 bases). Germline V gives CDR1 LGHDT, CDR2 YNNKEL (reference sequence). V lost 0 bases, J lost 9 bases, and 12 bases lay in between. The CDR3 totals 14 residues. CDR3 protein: CASSQEGRISEQFF. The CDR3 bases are TGTGCCAGCAGCCAAGAAGGGAGGATATCTGAGCAGTTCTTC.

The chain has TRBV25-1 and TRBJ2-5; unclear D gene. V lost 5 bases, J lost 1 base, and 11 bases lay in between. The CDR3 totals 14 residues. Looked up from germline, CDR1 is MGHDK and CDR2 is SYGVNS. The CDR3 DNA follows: TGTGCCAGCAGTCCCCTGGGCTTCCAAGAGACCCAGTACTTC. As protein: CASSPLGFQETQYF.

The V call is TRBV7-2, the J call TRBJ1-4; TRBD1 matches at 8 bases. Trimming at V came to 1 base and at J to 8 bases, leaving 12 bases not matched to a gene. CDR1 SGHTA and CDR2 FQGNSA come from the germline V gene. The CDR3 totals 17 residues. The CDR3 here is CASSLVSGRGPGEKLFF. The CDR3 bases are TGTGCCAGCAGCTTAGTCTCCGGCAGGGGGCCAGGAGAAAAACTGTTTTTT.

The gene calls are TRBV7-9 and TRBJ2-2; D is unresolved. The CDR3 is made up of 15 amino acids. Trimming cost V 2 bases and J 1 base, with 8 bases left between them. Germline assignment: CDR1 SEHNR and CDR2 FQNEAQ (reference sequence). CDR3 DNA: TGTGCCAGCAGCTTACCTCGATTGAACACCGGGGAGCTGTTTTTT. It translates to CASSLPRLNTGELFF.